Below, 21 T cell receptor beta chains from the same sample are listed, as sequenced in a study of blood T cell repertoires in COVID-19. Clones were read by immunoSEQ multiplex PCR, and TCRdb kept only the in-frame ones, dropping some. The sample includes 150,000 to 180,000 clones, roughly 80% of them seen just once. Sequencing was performed on peripheral blood. These receptors were obtained from a man in his sixties with acute or convalescent COVID-19.

The V and J genes are TRBV7-9 and TRBJ2-1; 10 bases agree with TRBD1. The CDR3 has 15 amino acids. J was trimmed by 4 bases and V by 6 bases; bases with no gene match: 6. In germline, CDR1 is SEHNR, CDR2 FQNEAQ (reference sequence). CDR3 nucleotide sequence: TGTGCCAGCAGGTCCGGGACAGGGGCTTACAATGAGCAGTTCTTC. This translates into CASRSGTGAYNEQFF. Full variable domain (rest looked up from reference TRBV7-9 and TRBJ2-1): DTGVSQNPRHKITKRGQNVTFRCDPISEHNRLYWYRQTLGQGPEFLTYFQNEAQLEKSRLLSDRFSAERPKGSFSTLEIQRTEQGDSAMYLCASRSGTGAYNEQFFGPGTRLTVL.

This chain joins TRBV2 and TRBJ1-2; D is unresolved. This CDR3 has 14 residues. CDR1 and CDR2 (germline): SNHLY, FYNNEI. Trimming cost V 1 base and J 3 bases, with 9 bases left between them. Written as DNA, the CDR3 is TGTGCCAGCAGTGAAGACCTACTGTACTATGGCTACACCTTC. Translated: CASSEDLLYYGYTF.

This clone turned up a few times. The chain carries TRBV10-3 and TRBJ1-1; 8 positions match TRBD1. The CDR3 extends over 15 amino acids. Germline CDR1 and CDR2: ENHRY and SYGVKD. V was clipped by 3 bases and J by 1 base; unmatched bases: 4. CDR3 in amino acids: CAISEGGTGNTEAFF. The CDR3 DNA reads TGTGCCATCAGTGAAGGAGGGACAGGGAACACTGAAGCTTTCTTT.

The chain is built from TRBV30 and TRBJ2-3; D possibly corresponds to TRBD2 (6 bases). From germline, CDR1 is GTSNPN and CDR2 SVGIG (reference sequence). Between the trimmed V and J ends, which lost 0 bases and 2 bases, there was a span of 9 bases. The CDR3 is made up of 14 amino acids. In DNA form, the CDR3 reads TGTGCCTGGAGTGTCGGGGGACCCACAGATACGCAGTATTTT. Its protein is CAWSVGGPTDTQYF.

This chain uses TRBV18 with TRBJ1-2, with no clear D. V shed 3 bases and J shed 2 bases, with 10 bases lying between them. The CDR3 totals 14 residues. CDR1 KGHSH and CDR2 LQKENI come from the germline V gene. CDR3 bases: TGTGCCAGCTCACCCGGAGAGGAAAACTATGGCTACACCTTC. Its protein product is CASSPGEENYGYTF.

This sequence joins TRBV28 and TRBJ2-1, with 7 bases matching TRBD2. With 4 bases clipped from V and 4 bases from J, the junction kept 4 bases outside the gene matches. Germline loops: CDR1 MDHEN, CDR2 SYDVKM. This CDR3 has 14 amino acids. The chain's CDR3 is CASSSLGGYNEQFF. CDR3 DNA: TGTGCCAGCAGTTCCCTGGGGGGGTACAATGAGCAGTTCTTC.

The V and J genes are TRBV4-3 and TRBJ1-4; tentatively, D is TRBD1 (6 bases). V shed 3 bases and J shed 4 bases, with 12 bases lying between them. Germline V gene lookup returns CDR1 LGHNA and CDR2 YSLEER. There are 15 residues in the CDR3. CDR3: CASSQEQGGNEKLFF. The CDR3 DNA sequence: TGCGCCAGCAGCCAGGAACAGGGCGGTAATGAAAAACTGTTTTTT.

The J gene is TRBJ1-6, the V gene TRBV7-3; D may be TRBD1 (6 bases). The CDR3 has 15 amino acids. Trimming took 1 base from V and 5 from J, leaving 9 bases between them. CDR1 is SGHTA and CDR2 is FQGTGA in the germline V gene. This chain's CDR3 is CASSLRGQHNSPLHF. In DNA, the CDR3 is TGTGCCAGCAGCTTAAGGGGACAACATAATTCACCCCTCCACTTT. Supplemented by reference TRBV7-3 and TRBJ1-6, the full variable domain reads GAGVSQTPSNKVTEKGKYVELRCDPISGHTALYWYRQSLGQGPEFLIYFQGTGAADDSGLPNDRFFAVRPEGSVSTLKIQRTERGDSAVYLCASSLRGQHNSPLHFGNGTRLTVT.

The chain combines TRBV9 with TRBJ1-6; D not certain. CDR3 length: 13 residues. Germline CDR1 reads SGDLS; CDR2 reads YYNGEE. V was trimmed by 0 bases and J by 7 bases, leaving 5 bases between them. The DNA of the CDR3 is TGTGCCAGCAGCGTAGACCAGAATTCACCCCTCCACTTT. It yields the protein CASSVDQNSPLHF.

The gene calls are TRBV9 and TRBJ2-5, with 11 bases lining up with TRBD2. With V trimmed by 3 bases and J by 6 bases, 7 bases remained unmatched. From germline, CDR1 is SGDLS and CDR2 YYNGEE. The CDR3 has 15 residues. The CDR3 spells CASSGSGGAGQTQYF. The CDR3 DNA reads as TGTGCCAGCAGCGGTAGCGGGGGGGCCGGGCAGACCCAGTACTTC.

V gene TRBV2 combines with J gene TRBJ2-2; perhaps TRBD2 as D (6 bases). The CDR3 loop spans 14 amino acids. CDR1 SNHLY and CDR2 FYNNEI come from the germline V gene. V was shortened by 7 bases and J by 6 bases, with 15 bases between the two germline ends. CDR3 in amino acids: CASTQGAGSGELFF. The CDR3 coding sequence is TGTGCCAGCACCCAGGGAGCGGGTTCCGGGGAGCTGTTTTTT.

This sequence joins TRBV6-5 and TRBJ2-7, with 7 nucleotides matching TRBD2. The CDR3 runs to 12 residues. The germline CDR1 and CDR2 sequences are MNHEY and SVGAGI. With 10 bases clipped from V and 6 bases from J, the junction kept 9 bases outside the gene matches. CDR3 sequence (DNA): TGTGCCACCTCCCCTTGGGGGGGCGAGCAGTACTTC. Protein: CATSPWGGEQYF.

The CDR3 reads CASRFNDSPLHF. As DNA, the CDR3 is TGCGCCAGCAGGTTCAATGATTCACCCCTCCACTTT. The chain couples TRBV5-1 to TRBJ1-6; the D is unclear. This CDR3 contains 12 residues. Trimming stripped 5 bases from V and 8 bases from J, with 8 bases between. From germline, CDR1 is SGHRS and CDR2 YFSETQ.

The gene calls are TRBV3-1 (or the pseudogene TRBV3-2) and TRBJ1-2, with 10 positions matching TRBD1. The germline CDR1 and CDR2 sequences are LGHDT and YNNKEL (reference sequence). The CDR3 totals 15 residues. Losses at the gene ends were 1 base for V and 4 bases for J; bases not matched to a gene: 3. The CDR3 loop is CASSQGTGGVYGYTF. CDR3 nucleotides: TGTGCCAGCAGCCAAGGGACAGGGGGAGTCTATGGCTACACCTTC.

V and J are TRBV5-1 and TRBJ1-3, with TRBD1 matching over 9 bases. Germline lookup yields CDR1 SGHRS and CDR2 YFSETQ. The CDR3 runs to 14 residues. V gave up 4 bases and J gave up 4 bases; unmatched junction bases: 3. This CDR3 is CASSPDRGGNTIYF. The DNA for the CDR3 is TGCGCCAGCAGCCCGGACAGGGGAGGAAACACCATATATTTT.

This clone was seen once. The chain recombines TRBV18 with TRBJ2-3; no clear D gene. The germline gives CDR1 KGHSH, CDR2 LQKENI. Trimming stripped 0 bases from V and 3 bases from J, with 7 bases between. The CDR3 is 14 residues long. CDR3 sequence reads: CASSPPTHTDTQYF. CDR3 nucleotides: TGTGCCAGCTCACCACCGACTCATACAGATACGCAGTATTTT.

The chain links TRBV3-1 (or the pseudogene TRBV3-2) to TRBJ1-3; no firm D call. The CDR3 has 17 residues. V was trimmed by 4 bases and J by 0 bases, leaving 16 bases between them. Germline assignment: CDR1 LGHDT and CDR2 YNNKEL (reference sequence). The CDR3 nucleotides are TGTGCCAGCAGCCCCCGAGACGGGTTTAACTCTGGAAACACCATATATTTT. Protein: CASSPRDGFNSGNTIYF.

The chain is built from TRBV6-5 and TRBJ1-5; TRBD1 matches at 9 bases. CDR3 length: 14 amino acids. Trimming took 6 bases from V and 5 from J; bases not matched to a gene: 5. Per the germline V gene, CDR1 is MNHEY and CDR2 is SVGAGI. This chain's CDR3 is CASSRQGGYQPQHF. The CDR3 DNA follows: TGTGCCAGCAGCCGACAGGGGGGATATCAGCCCCAGCATTTT.

The rearrangement links TRBV27 to TRBJ2-1; weak D call: TRBD1 (5 bases). The V end lost 7 bases, the J end lost 3 bases, and 16 bases lay between the germline ends. This CDR3 has 15 residues. The V gene's germline CDR1 is MNHEY and CDR2 SMNVEV (reference sequence). Here the CDR3 DNA reads TGTGCCAGCACCAACAGGCCAGGGTTCTACAATGAGCAGTTCTTC. It codes for CASTNRPGFYNEQFF.

This chain links TRBV5-4 with TRBJ2-7; D may be TRBD2 (6 bases). The CDR3 has 15 residues. The V gene lost 4 bases and the J gene lost 2 bases, with 16 bases spanning the gap. Per the germline V gene, CDR1 is SGHNT and CDR2 is YYREEE (reference sequence). The CDR3 DNA reads TGTGCCAGCAGCCCGGGGGTAGTCAGTGCCTACGAGCAGTACTTC. Its protein product is CASSPGVVSAYEQYF.

This clone was recorded only once. V is TRBV19 and J is TRBJ1-2; the D gene is possibly TRBD1 (5 bases). Germline values: CDR1 LNHDA, CDR2 SQIVND (reference sequence). V was shortened by 5 bases and J by 2 bases, with 12 bases between the two germline ends. The CDR3 spans 14 residues. The CDR3 nucleotides are TGTGCCAGTAGTCCCTCGACAGAAAACTATGGCTACACCTTC. It yields the protein CASSPSTENYGYTF.